A single sample is the source of the 27 T cell receptor beta chains below, sequenced in a study of T cells after yellow fever vaccination. TCRdb passed the 5' RACE reads through MiXCR, listing each CDR3 protein once. The table records roughly 250,000 distinct CDR3 sequences, over 10% of them present only once. Source: CD4+ T cells sorted from PBMCs, taken 45 days after the yellow fever booster vaccination. These receptors came from a man aged 30-40 years who received the YFV17D yellow fever vaccine.

The rearrangement joins TRBV2 to TRBJ2-7; no clear D gene. The germline V gene encodes CDR1 SNHLY and CDR2 FYNNEI. This CDR3 contains 15 residues. V was shortened by 0 bases and J by 6 bases, with 15 bases between the two germline ends. CDR3 nucleotides: TGTGCCAGCAGTGAAGCCGCACTGAGACGCTCCGAGCAGTACTTC. Its translation is CASSEAALRRSEQYF.

V usage is TRBV4-3 and J usage is TRBJ2-2; the D is unclear. The CDR3 spans 18 residues. From germline, CDR1 is LGHNA and CDR2 YSLEER. V was shortened by 0 bases and J by 1 base, with 15 bases between the two germline ends. The CDR3 loop is CASSQDIRGLLNTGELFF. CDR3 nucleotide sequence: TGCGCCAGCAGCCAAGACATCCGCGGCCTGCTGAACACCGGGGAGCTGTTTTTT.

The V and J genes are TRBV7-2 and TRBJ2-7; D possibly corresponds to TRBD1 (6 bases). Germline-derived CDR1 and CDR2 are SGHTA and FQGNSA. The CDR3 runs to 14 residues. The germline V and J ends were trimmed by 4 bases and 3 bases, with 13 bases remaining between them. CDR3 nucleotide sequence: TGTGCCAGCAGCTCGCGGATACAGGGCTACGAGCAGTACTTC. It specifies CASSSRIQGYEQYF.

This chain uses TRBV12-3 or TRBV12-4 with TRBJ2-5, with 7 bases aligning to TRBD2. The CDR3 consists of 15 residues. Losses at the gene ends were 3 bases for V and 4 bases for J; bases not matched to a gene: 8. The CDR3 sequence: CASSFAPTGGETQYF. CDR3 coding DNA: TGTGCCAGCAGTTTCGCCCCAACGGGGGGAGAGACCCAGTACTTC.

This clonotype was counted only a few times. The rearrangement joins TRBV10-3 to TRBJ2-7; possible D gene TRBD2, 6 bases. The V and J ends lost 4 bases and 3 bases respectively, with 7 bases between them. The CDR3 sequence is 12 residues long. From germline, CDR1 is ENHRY and CDR2 SYGVKD. CDR3 region: CAISGGDYEQYF. The CDR3 DNA reads TGTGCCATCAGTGGGGGGGACTACGAGCAGTACTTC.

This clonotype was seen only a few times. This rearrangement joins TRBV15 to TRBJ2-5; D perhaps matches TRBD2 (6 bases). This CDR3 spans 15 amino acids. V was shortened by 0 bases and J by 5 bases, with 13 bases between the two germline ends. Germline values: CDR1 LNHNV, CDR2 YYDKDF (reference sequence). This CDR3 is CATSRDNGRRETQYF. The DNA of the CDR3 is TGTGCCACCAGCAGAGACAACGGGAGAAGGGAGACCCAGTACTTC.

This clonotype was detected only a few times. The chain joins TRBV28 to TRBJ2-1, with D possibly TRBD1 on 8 matching bases. V was shortened by 6 bases and J by 7 bases, with 16 bases between the two germline ends. This CDR3 is built from 14 residues. CDR1 and CDR2 from the germline V gene are MDHEN and SYDVKM. The CDR3 protein is CASRGTGGGNEQFF. The CDR3 region has the DNA TGTGCCAGCAGGGGAACAGGGGGGGGGAATGAGCAGTTCTTC.

The V and J genes are TRBV12-3 or TRBV12-4 and TRBJ2-1; TRBD2 matches 10 bases. The CDR3 is made up of 16 amino acids. V dropped 6 bases and J dropped 2; count of bases not matched to a gene: 7. CDR3 nucleotide sequence: TGTGCCAGCAGCCGCCTAGCGGGAGTTGCCTACAATGAGCAGTTCTTC. Protein: CASSRLAGVAYNEQFF.

This clonotype appeared a few times. The chain recombines TRBV28 with TRBJ2-7, with D possibly TRBD1 on 10 matching bases. This CDR3 is built from 17 residues. Per germline, CDR1 MDHEN and CDR2 SYDVKM. V was clipped by 3 bases and J by 5 bases, with 23 bases between them. In DNA form, the CDR3 reads TGTGCCAGCAGTTTGGGGACAGGGGCTAGCGGGAACCACGAGCAGTACTTC. Translating gives CASSLGTGASGNHEQYF.

The V and J genes are TRBV4-3 and TRBJ2-5; D is perhaps TRBD1 (5 bases). This CDR3 has 15 amino acids. Between the trimmed V and J ends, which lost 1 base and 2 bases, there was a span of 11 bases. The germline V gene has CDR1 LGHNA and CDR2 YSLEER. In nucleotides, the CDR3 is TGCGCCAGCAGCCAAGGAAGGGGCTTTCAAGAGACCCAGTACTTC. As protein: CASSQGRGFQETQYF.

This clonotype has more than one count but fewer than ten. This CDR3 reads CSVEQETQYF. The CDR3 nucleotides are TGCAGCGTTGAGCAGGAGACCCAGTACTTC. V usage is TRBV29-1 and J usage is TRBJ2-5; D is ambiguous. V lost 3 bases and J 5 bases, leaving 4 bases between the germline ends. The CDR3 spans 10 residues. Germline V gene lookup returns CDR1 SQVTM and CDR2 ANQGSEA.

This clonotype has a handful of counts. The gene calls are TRBV18 and TRBJ2-3; the D gene is possibly TRBD2 (5 bases). Germline CDR1 and CDR2: KGHSH and LQKENI. The CDR3 is made up of 16 amino acids. Trimming took 3 bases from V and 1 from J, leaving 14 bases between them. DNA for the CDR3: TGTGCCAGCTCACCCCCTTCGAGGGTGGGCACAGATACGCAGTATTTT. It translates to CASSPPSRVGTDTQYF.

This clonotype occurred a few times. The chain links TRBV3-1 to TRBJ2-1; D remains unclear. Trimming took 4 bases from V and 8 from J, leaving 15 bases between them. Germline V CDR1 and CDR2: LGHDT, YNNKEL (reference sequence). The CDR3 runs to 14 residues. CDR3 nucleotide sequence: TGTGCCAGCAGCCTCTCGGCGGAGAGATATGAGCAGTTCTTC. Translation gives CASSLSAERYEQFF.

In this sample, this clonotype turned up a few times. The chain is built from TRBV28 and TRBJ2-7, with D possibly being TRBD2 (5 bases). The CDR3 has 14 amino acids. Trimming removed 7 bases from V and 4 bases from J, with 17 bases in between. Per germline, CDR1 MDHEN and CDR2 SYDVKM. The CDR3 reads CASILGVGGYEQYF. The CDR3 DNA reads TGTGCCAGCATCCTGGGCGTTGGAGGATACGAGCAGTACTTC. Looking up the rest from reference TRBV28 and TRBJ2-7 gives the full variable domain: DVKVTQSSRYLVKRTGEKVFLECVQDMDHENMFWYRQDPGLGLRLIYFSYDVKMKEKGDIPEGYSVSREKKERFSLILESASTNQTSMYLCASILGVGGYEQYFGPGTRLTVT.

The rearrangement uses TRBV7-2 and TRBJ2-7; the D is unclear. Germline V gene data show CDR1 as SGHTA and CDR2 as FQGNSA. CDR3 length equals 13 residues. Trimming took off 1 base at V and 6 bases at J, with 10 bases between the two ends. CDR3 protein: CASSLELAAEQYF. In nucleotides, the CDR3 is TGTGCCAGCAGCTTAGAATTGGCGGCCGAGCAGTACTTC.

This clonotype appeared a few times. V gene TRBV20-1 combines with J gene TRBJ2-1; 12 bases are shared with TRBD2. CDR3 length equals 16 residues. CDR1 and CDR2 from the germline V gene are DFQATT and SNEGSKA (reference sequence). After removal of 0 bases from V and 8 bases from J, the junction contained 8 bases not matched to a gene. CDR3 sequence (DNA): TGCAGTGCTAGAGACCCCCTAGCGGGGGGGGGCGATGAGCAGTTCTTC. Encoded protein: CSARDPLAGGGDEQFF.

The gene calls are TRBV11-3 and TRBJ2-1, with 8 nucleotides matching TRBD1. The V gene end was trimmed by 4 bases and the J gene end by 3 bases; junction bases not matched to a gene: 5. The CDR3 totals 15 residues. CDR1 and CDR2 (germline): SGHNT, YENEEA. The CDR3 DNA sequence: TGTGCCAGCAGCTCCGGGACAGGACTCTACAATGAGCAGTTCTTC. It codes for CASSSGTGLYNEQFF. Looking up the rest from reference TRBV11-3 and TRBJ2-1 gives the full variable domain: EAGVVQSPRYKIIEKKQPVAFWCNPISGHNTLYWYLQNLGQGPELLIRYENEEAVDDSQLPKDRFSAERLKGVDSTLKIQPAELGDSAVYLCASSSGTGLYNEQFFGPGTRLTVL.

In this sample, this clonotype turned up many times. This chain uses TRBV5-1 with TRBJ2-3, with D perhaps TRBD1 (5 bases). Per germline, CDR1 SGHRS and CDR2 YFSETQ. V was cut by 2 bases and J by 0 bases, with 7 bases left in between. This CDR3 has 14 amino acids. In DNA form, the CDR3 reads TGCGCCAGCAGCTTTGGACAAAGCACAGATACGCAGTATTTT. Protein product: CASSFGQSTDTQYF.

This clonotype has just a few counts. The chain carries TRBV7-9 and TRBJ2-7; weak D call: TRBD2 (7 bases). The germline gives CDR1 SEHNR, CDR2 FQNEAQ (reference sequence). There are 14 residues in the CDR3. Trimming removed 0 bases from V and 2 bases from J, with 8 bases in between. The CDR3: CASSLARGPYEQYF. The CDR3 DNA reads TGTGCCAGCAGCTTAGCGCGGGGGCCCTACGAGCAGTACTTC. Full variable domain (outside the CDR3, taken from reference TRBV7-9 and TRBJ2-7): DTGVSQNPRHKITKRGQNVTFRCDPISEHNRLYWYRQTLGQGPEFLTYFQNEAQLEKSRLLSDRFSAERPKGSFSTLEIQRTEQGDSAMYLCASSLARGPYEQYFGPGTRLTVT.

This clonotype has just a few counts. This chain connects TRBV7-2 to TRBJ2-7; D gene unclear. Deletions cut 4 bases from V and 7 bases from J, with 17 bases between. The CDR3 spans 14 residues. Germline values: CDR1 SGHTA, CDR2 FQGNSA. The CDR3 DNA sequence: TGTGCCAGCAGCTCTAATTGGGGTTTGGGTGAGCAGTACTTC. Translation gives CASSSNWGLGEQYF.

There are a few counts of this clonotype. J is TRBJ2-7 and V is TRBV11-2; 9 positions agree with TRBD2. From germline, CDR1 is SGHAT and CDR2 FQNNGV. The CDR3 runs to 18 residues. V lost 3 bases and J lost 7; bases outside the gene matches: 19. CDR3 sequence (DNA): TGTGCCAGCAGCTTTATATCGCTAGCGGGATCGTCCCCTCGAGAGCAGTACTTC. Its protein product is CASSFISLAGSSPREQYF.

The chain employs TRBV5-5 and TRBJ2-5, with D hard to call. The V and J ends lost 5 bases and 3 bases respectively, with 14 bases between them. This CDR3 region has 14 residues. Looked up from germline, CDR1 is SGHKS and CDR2 is YYEKEE (reference sequence). The CDR3 nucleotides read TGTGCCAGCAGTCGTACTGCTGGGAAAGAGACCCAGTACTTC. It translates to CASSRTAGKETQYF.

This clonotype has more than one count but fewer than ten. V gene TRBV5-1 combines with J gene TRBJ2-1; 10 bases are shared with TRBD2. V trimming: 4 bases; J trimming: 9 bases; junction bases outside the gene matches: 10. Germline CDR1 is SGHRS and CDR2 is YFSETQ. The CDR3 runs 15 residues. DNA for the CDR3: TGCGCCAGCAGCCCCATGGGGACTAGCGCAACTGAGCAGTTCTTC. Protein sequence: CASSPMGTSATEQFF.

The rearrangement joins TRBV7-8 to TRBJ2-1; 12 bases are a match to TRBD2. The CDR3 loop spans 14 amino acids. Trimming at V came to 5 bases and at J to 9 bases, leaving 5 bases not matched to a gene. Per the germline V gene, CDR1 is SGHVS and CDR2 is FQNEAQ. The CDR3 loop reads CASSPGLAGTEQFF. As DNA, the CDR3 is TGTGCCAGCAGCCCAGGACTAGCGGGGACTGAGCAGTTCTTC.

This clonotype was counted only a few times. The rearrangement joins TRBV18 to TRBJ1-1; TRBD1 matches at 11 bases. The germline CDR1 and CDR2 sequences are KGHSH and LQKENI. The CDR3 consists of 15 residues. J was trimmed by 5 bases and V by 7 bases; bases with no gene match: 9. CDR3 amino acids: CASFKDRGRVTEAFF. The CDR3 coding sequence is TGTGCCAGCTTCAAGGACAGGGGGCGTGTTACTGAAGCTTTCTTT.

The CDR3 DNA follows: TGTGCCAGCAGCTTAAGGGGACAGGGGGCGCTAGTTGAGCAGTTCTTC. Translation gives CASSLRGQGALVEQFF. The rearrangement uses TRBV7-2 and TRBJ2-1, with TRBD1 identical over 12 bases. Germline lookup yields CDR1 SGHTA and CDR2 FQGNSA. There are 16 residues in the CDR3. Trimming at V came to 2 bases and at J to 9 bases, leaving 8 bases not matched to a gene.

This clonotype turned up a few times. Here the CDR3 DNA reads TGTGCCAGCAGCGCGATTGACCCCCGGACTGAGCAGTTCTTC. Translating it yields CASSAIDPRTEQFF. This chain uses TRBV12-3 or TRBV12-4 with TRBJ2-1; no definite D call. V gave up 6 bases and J gave up 9 bases, with 18 bases separating them. This CDR3 is 14 amino acids long.